Listed below are T cell receptor beta chains from one sample, sequenced in a study of cytomegalovirus exposure and HLA in healthy donors. Some clones are missing from TCRdb's copy, which holds only in-frame ones; the method was immunoSEQ multiplex PCR. The data show some 170,000 clones, roughly 79% seen once. Sequencing was carried out using PBMCs. The receptors come from a man aged 35 to 55 in good health and CMV-seropositive. Each CDR3 is given with its conserved first and last residue. Fields, in order: J gene, D gene, clone size, V gene, CDR3 DNA, CDR3 protein. D genes are given only for firm matches. Not all rows give a size; the values are once, few, many and, for expanded clones, a class.

>TRBJ1-1|NA|few|TRBV28
TGTGCCAGCAGTTCACACAGTGGCATGAACACTGAAGCTTTCTTT
CASSSHSGMNTEAFF
>TRBJ1-4|NA|NA|TRBV2
TGTGCCAGCAGCGAACAGGGCGCTAATGAAAAACTGTTTTTT
CASSEQGANEKLFF
>TRBJ2-1|TRBD2|NA|TRBV9
TGTGCCAGCAGCGCTAGCGGGAGCCCATACAATGAGCAGTTCTTC
CASSASGSPYNEQFF
>TRBJ1-4|NA|NA|TRBV5-1
TGCGCCAGCAGCTCTGGCTACAGTCTTAATGAAAAACTGTTTTTT
CASSSGYSLNEKLFF
>TRBJ1-5|NA|few|TRBV4-1
TGCGCCAGCAGCCAAGAGGATAGGGGGTCGGGTCAGCCCCAGCATTTT
CASSQEDRGSGQPQHF
>TRBJ2-2|NA|NA|TRBV10-2
TGCGCCAGCGCGCGGGGAGAAGGGGAGCTGTTTTTT
CASARGEGELFF
>TRBJ2-7|NA|NA|TRBV4-2
TGTGCCAGCAGCCGCGACTCGAGCGGGCACAGCTACGAGCAGTACTTC
CASSRDSSGHSYEQYF
>TRBJ2-3|TRBD1|NA|TRBV5-5
TGTGCCAGCAGCGAGACAGGGCCCACAGATACGCAGTATTTT
CASSETGPTDTQYF
>TRBJ2-1|TRBD2|NA|TRBV28
TGTGCCAGCAGTCTTACGGGACTAGCGGCCACCAATGAGCAGTTCTTC
CASSLTGLAATNEQFF
>TRBJ1-5|NA|NA|TRBV10-2
TGCGCCAGCAGTGAGTCGGGTCGGACACCCTATAGCAATCAGCCCCAGCATTTT
CASSESGRTPYSNQPQHF
>TRBJ1-4|TRBD1|once|TRBV7-2
TGTGCCAGCAGCCCGGGACAGGGTCGTGAAAAACTGTTTTTT
CASSPGQGREKLFF
>TRBJ2-3|TRBD2|NA|TRBV11-3
TGTGCCAGCAGCTTAGCGGGAGGGGGAGATACGCAGTATTTT
CASSLAGGGDTQYF
>TRBJ1-2|NA|NA|TRBV7-8
TGTGCCAGCAGCTTAGACCCGGGGAGCCACTATGGCTACACCTTC
CASSLDPGSHYGYTF
>TRBJ2-2|TRBD2|NA|TRBV5-8
TGTGCCAGCAGCTTGGAGACTAGCTGGAACACCGGGGAGCTGTTTTTT
CASSLETSWNTGELFF
>TRBJ1-2|TRBD1|NA|TRBV6-4
TGTGCCAGCAGCAGACAGGGTCAAGGCGGAAGGGACTACACCTTC
CASSRQGQGGRDYTF
>TRBJ2-5|TRBD1|NA|TRBV18
TGTGCCAGCTCACCCCAACAGGGGTCAGAGACCCAGTACTTC
CASSPQQGSETQYF
>TRBJ2-7|NA|NA|TRBV29-1
TGCAGCGTCGTGGACACCGCCCTCCCCGAGCAGTACTTC
CSVVDTALPEQYF
>TRBJ2-5|TRBD2|NA|TRBV5-1
TGCGCCAGCAGCTTGGGACTAGCGGAGCTCCAAGAGACCCAGTACTTC
CASSLGLAELQETQYF
>TRBJ1-5|TRBD1|NA|TRBV6-1
TGTGCCAGCAGTATGGACAGGGGCCAGCCCCAGCATTTT
CASSMDRGQPQHF
>TRBJ1-2|TRBD1|NA|TRBV19
TGTGCCAGTAGTATACAGGGGGCGTCGAGCTATGGCTACACCTTC
CASSIQGASSYGYTF
>TRBJ2-4|NA|few|TRBV28
TGTGCCAGCAGTCTGGCAGACACAAACATTCAGTACTTC
CASSLADTNIQYF
>TRBJ1-5|NA|NA|TRBV5-6
TGTGCCAGCAGCTTGGGAGGTTTCAGCAATCAGCCCCAGCATTTT
CASSLGGFSNQPQHF
>TRBJ2-5|NA|NA|TRBV11-3
TGTGCCAGCAGCCCCCCCGGACTGGGGGAGACCCAGTACTTC
CASSPPGLGETQYF
>TRBJ1-6|NA|NA|TRBV28
TGTGCCAGCAGTCCACCGTGGGGAGGGAATAATTCACCCCTCCACTTT
CASSPPWGGNNSPLHF
>TRBJ2-3|TRBD2|NA|TRBV5-6
TGTGCCAGCAGTCTGACTAGCGGGACCGGAGATACGCAGTATTTT
CASSLTSGTGDTQYF
>TRBJ2-6|NA|NA|TRBV19
TGTGCCAGTAGTATAGAGGCCAGGGGCTCTGGGGCCAACGGCCTGACTTTC
CASSIEARGSGANGLTF
>TRBJ2-7|TRBD2|NA|TRBV28
TGTGCCAGCAGCCCAGCGGGGGGAATAGTCTACGAGCAGTACTTC
CASSPAGGIVYEQYF
>TRBJ2-2|NA|NA|TRBV4-1
TGCGCCAGCAGCCACTCCCCCGCGCGGGCCACCGGGGAGCTGTTTTTT
CASSHSPARATGELFF
>TRBJ2-7|NA|few|TRBV28
TGTGCCAGCAGTCCGGCCTACGAGCAGTACTTC
CASSPAYEQYF
>TRBJ2-5|NA|NA|TRBV27
TGTGCCAGCAGTTTGGGAGGGAGGGGGGGGGAGACCCAGTACTTC
CASSLGGRGGETQYF
>TRBJ2-7|TRBD1|few|TRBV11-3
TGTGCCAGCAGCTTAGAAGGGGGACAGGGGATCTACGAGCAGTACTTC
CASSLEGGQGIYEQYF
>TRBJ2-1|NA|few|TRBV6-1
TGTGCCAGCAGTTGGTCTGGCGGGACGGGGAATGAGCAGTTCTTC
CASSWSGGTGNEQFF
>TRBJ2-1|NA|NA|TRBV9
TGTGCCAGCAGTGAATCAACGGGACTGTTAAGCTCCTACAATGAGCAGTTCTTC
CASSESTGLLSSYNEQFF
>TRBJ2-1|TRBD1|NA|TRBV2
TGTGCCAGCAATCCGGACAGGGCGAATGAGCAGTTCTTC
CASNPDRANEQFF
>TRBJ1-3|TRBD1|NA|TRBV6-8
TGTGCCAGCAGTTACGACAGGGCCAAACCAAGAACGTCTGGAAACACCATATATTTT
CASSYDRAKPRTSGNTIYF
>TRBJ2-7|NA|NA|TRBV19
TGTGCCAGTAGTATTCGTGGAGATAACGAGCAGTACTTC
CASSIRGDNEQYF
>TRBJ2-5|TRBD2|once|TRBV9
TGTGCCAGCAGCGTAGTAGCGGGAGTAGGGGAGACCCAGTACTTC
CASSVVAGVGETQYF
>TRBJ1-6|NA|NA|TRBV5-1
TGCGCCAGCAGCTTGAGCGAAATTAATTCACCCCTCCACTTT
CASSLSEINSPLHF
>TRBJ1-1|NA|NA|TRBV5-4
TGTGCCAGCAGCTTGGGCACTTTGAACACTGAAGCTTTCTTT
CASSLGTLNTEAFF
>TRBJ1-1|NA|NA|TRBV18
TGTGCCAGCTCCATAAGCCTGCCTGAAGCTTTCTTT
CASSISLPEAFF
>TRBJ1-4|TRBD1|NA|TRBV5-1
TGCGCCAGCAGCTTGGGACAGGGGCGGGAAAAACTGTTTTTT
CASSLGQGREKLFF
>TRBJ2-3|NA|NA|TRBV14
TGTGCCAGCAGCCAAGGAGTAGCGTGGAGAGGCACAGATACGCAGTATTTT
CASSQGVAWRGTDTQYF
>TRBJ2-3|NA|NA|TRBV10-3
TGTGCCATCAGTAGAAGCGGGCAAGGCACAGATACGCAGTATTTT
CAISRSGQGTDTQYF
>TRBJ1-4|NA|NA|TRBV15
TGTGCCACCAGCAGAGATTTTGGCAGGCCAACTAATGAAAAACTGTTTTTT
CATSRDFGRPTNEKLFF
>TRBJ2-7|TRBD1|NA|TRBV7-8
TGTGCCAGCAGAGAGTTCGGGACAGCTCCCTACGAGCAGTACTTC
CASREFGTAPYEQYF